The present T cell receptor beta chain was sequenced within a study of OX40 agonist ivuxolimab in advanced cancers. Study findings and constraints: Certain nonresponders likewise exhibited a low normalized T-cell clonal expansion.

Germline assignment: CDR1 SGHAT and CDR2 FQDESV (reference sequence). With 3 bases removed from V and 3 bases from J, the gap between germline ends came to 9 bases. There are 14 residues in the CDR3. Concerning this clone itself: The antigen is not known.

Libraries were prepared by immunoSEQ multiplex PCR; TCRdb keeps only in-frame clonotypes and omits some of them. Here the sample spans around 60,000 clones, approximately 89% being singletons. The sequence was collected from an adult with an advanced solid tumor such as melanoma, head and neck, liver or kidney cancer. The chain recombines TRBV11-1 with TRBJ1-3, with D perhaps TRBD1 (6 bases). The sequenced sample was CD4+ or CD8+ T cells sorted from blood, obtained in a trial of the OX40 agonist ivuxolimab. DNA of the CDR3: TGTGCCAGCAGCTTCGGCAGGGGTGGAAACACCATATATTTT. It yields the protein CASSFGRGGNTIYF.